The 18 T cell receptor beta chains listed next were all sequenced from one sample in a study of persistence of HIV-infected CD4 T cells. Stimulation used 7.5 to 10 ug/mL lysate from CMV-infected fibroblasts. CD40L-negative CD69-negative CD45RO-high memory CD4+ T cells were sorted as populations depleted of antigen-responding cells. This was the immunoSEQ version 4 assay in survey mode. Data came from immunoSEQ multiplex PCR; TCRdb stores just in-frame clones and leaves some out. Of 25,000 to 30,000 clones in the sample, roughly four fifths were seen once. Their antigen targets remain unknown. The material was CD4+ T cells sorted from PBMCs after 18-hour stimulation, obtained from a patient who received antiretroviral therapy. Receptors were obtained from an adult man with HIV who was CMV-seropositive.

The chain recombines TRBV5-8 with TRBJ2-7, with 10 bases aligning to TRBD1. After removal of 6 bases from V and 0 bases from J, the junction contained 6 bases not matched to a gene. CDR1 and CDR2 (germline): SGHTS, YDEGEE. The CDR3 is 15 residues long. In DNA form, the CDR3 reads TGTGCCAGCACCCCGACAGGGGGCTTCTCCTACGAGCAGTACTTC. It is translated as CASTPTGGFSYEQYF.

This clone occurred once. The chain is built from TRBV2 and TRBJ2-6; TRBD1 matches at 11 bases. V shed 5 bases and J 4 bases; nucleotides not matched to a gene: 7. There are 17 residues in the CDR3. Germline assignment: CDR1 SNHLY and CDR2 FYNNEI. The CDR3, as DNA: TGTGCCAGCAGTAGGACAGGGGGCGTGAAAGGGGCCAACGTCCTGACTTTC. Protein product: CASSRTGGVKGANVLTF.

This chain uses TRBV5-1 with TRBJ2-7; 9 positions match TRBD2. This CDR3 contains 17 residues. The germline CDR1 and CDR2 sequences are SGHRS and YFSETQ. V lost 0 bases to trimming and J lost 2 bases; unmatched junction nucleotides: 9. CDR3 in amino acids: CASSLAPGLALPYEQYF. The CDR3 bases are TGCGCCAGCAGCTTGGCCCCTGGACTAGCGCTGCCCTACGAGCAGTACTTC.

This clone was counted a few times. J is TRBJ2-2 and V is TRBV5-1; D is ambiguous. This CDR3 spans 14 amino acids. V lost 0 bases and J 3 bases, leaving 6 bases between the germline ends. Germline V gives CDR1 SGHRS, CDR2 YFSETQ. The CDR3 loop is CASSLDFYTGELFF. The DNA of the CDR3 is TGCGCCAGCAGCTTGGACTTTTACACCGGGGAGCTGTTTTTT.

Here the CDR3 reads CASSQWAGYNSPLHF. The CDR3 nucleotides read TGTGCCAGCAGCCAATGGGCAGGGTATAATTCACCCCTCCACTTT. This sequence joins TRBV16 and TRBJ1-6, with D tentatively TRBD1 (5 bases). This CDR3 contains 15 residues. Germline V gives CDR1 KGHSY, CDR2 FQNENV. Trimming stripped 1 base from V and 4 bases from J, with 8 bases between.

The V call is TRBV9, the J call TRBJ2-7; D may correspond to TRBD1 or TRBD2 (6 bases each). Per germline, CDR1 SGDLS and CDR2 YYNGEE. The CDR3 runs to 13 residues. Trimming shortened V by 0 bases and J by 7 bases, and 11 bases separated the two germline ends. This CDR3 is CASSVAGAGEQYF. The CDR3 DNA reads as TGTGCCAGCAGCGTAGCGGGGGCCGGGGAGCAGTACTTC. The complete variable domain, with remaining parts taken from reference TRBV9 and TRBJ2-7, reads DSGVTQTPKHLITATGQRVTLRCSPRSGDLSVYWYQQSLDQGLQFLIQYYNGEERAKGNILERFSAQQFPDLHSELNLSSLELGDSALYFCASSVAGAGEQYFGPGTRLTVT.

The chain has TRBV5-1 and TRBJ1-4; D may be TRBD1 (6 bases). Trimming stripped 4 bases from V and 7 bases from J, with 17 bases between. This CDR3 contains 15 residues. In germline, CDR1 is SGHRS, CDR2 YFSETQ. The CDR3 protein is CASSPAQGLVEKLFF. The CDR3 nucleotides are TGCGCCAGCAGCCCCGCTCAGGGGCTGGTTGAAAAACTGTTTTTT.

The genes are TRBV11-2 and TRBJ2-5; 13 bases map to TRBD2. Germline V gene sequence: CDR1 SGHAT, CDR2 FQNNGV. This CDR3 region has 15 residues. With 1 base clipped from V and 4 bases from J, the junction kept 0 bases outside the gene matches. CDR3 sequence (DNA): TGTGCCAGCAGCTTAGGGACTAGCGGGGGAGAGACCCAGTACTTC. It yields the protein CASSLGTSGGETQYF.

V usage is TRBV2 and J usage is TRBJ1-2; the D is unclear. Trimming took 6 bases from V and 4 from J, leaving 6 bases between them. The germline V gene has CDR1 SNHLY and CDR2 FYNNEI. The CDR3 covers 11 residues. The DNA for the CDR3 is TGTGCCAGCAGACGAGTCTATGGCTACACCTTC. This gives the protein CASRRVYGYTF. Complete variable domain (other parts from reference TRBV2 and TRBJ1-2): EPEVTQTPSHQVTQMGQEVILRCVPISNHLYFYWYRQILGQKVEFLVSFYNNEISEKSEIFDDQFSVERPDGSNFTLKIRSTKLEDSAMYFCASRRVYGYTFGSGTRLTVV.

The table lists this clone with a few counts. The chain is built from TRBV6-6 and TRBJ2-2; no clear D. Trimming stripped 1 base from V and 6 bases from J, with 3 bases between. Per the germline V gene, CDR1 is MNHNY and CDR2 is SVGAGI (reference sequence). CDR3 size: 12 residues. CDR3 DNA: TGTGCCAGCAGTTACTTTGCCGGGGAGCTGTTTTTT. Translation gives CASSYFAGELFF.

The chain carries TRBV18 and TRBJ1-2; no firm D call. The V end was cut by 0 bases, the J end by 4 bases, with 9 bases between. Germline CDR1 reads KGHSH; CDR2 reads LQKENI. This CDR3 is 14 amino acids long. The CDR3 nucleotides are TGTGCCAGCTCACCACCCACGGACGGCTATGGCTACACCTTC. Its translation: CASSPPTDGYGYTF.

This clone was detected once. The chain is built from TRBV29-1 and TRBJ1-3; the match to TRBD1 covers 9 bases. The CDR3 is 16 residues long. Germline V gives CDR1 SQVTM, CDR2 ANQGSEA. Unmatched junction bases numbered 8, after V lost 5 bases and J lost 0 bases. The CDR3 nucleotides read TGCAGCGTTCGCGCGGGACAGGGAGGCTCTGGAAACACCATATATTTT. Its translation is CSVRAGQGGSGNTIYF.

The chain has TRBV5-8 and TRBJ2-7, with 8 bases that match TRBD1. Per germline, CDR1 SGHTS and CDR2 YDEGEE. Germline trimming cut 0 bases from V and 4 bases from J; bases unmatched to any gene: 3. The CDR3 has 14 residues. The CDR3 loop reads CASSLGQGWYEQYF. CDR3 sequence (DNA): TGTGCCAGCAGCTTGGGACAGGGGTGGTACGAGCAGTACTTC.

V and J are TRBV5-1 and TRBJ2-7, with D unclear. V dropped 4 bases and J dropped 4 bases, with 9 bases sitting between them. The CDR3 runs to 12 residues. Germline assignment: CDR1 SGHRS and CDR2 YFSETQ. CDR3 sequence reads: CASSPSFYEQYF. The CDR3 DNA reads as TGCGCCAGCAGCCCATCTTTTTACGAGCAGTACTTC.

The chain links TRBV28 to TRBJ2-7; 9 positions match TRBD2. J gave up 3 bases and V 5 bases, and 14 bases lay outside the gene matches. The CDR3 is 17 amino acids. The germline V gene encodes CDR1 MDHEN and CDR2 SYDVKM. This CDR3 reads CASSDEIGASGDYEQYF. CDR3 coding DNA: TGTGCCAGCAGTGACGAGATCGGGGCTAGCGGGGACTACGAGCAGTACTTC.

This clone was observed a handful of times. V gene TRBV5-5 combines with J gene TRBJ1-5; no firm D call. Trimming took off 0 bases at V and 4 bases at J, with 5 bases between the two ends. The germline V gene encodes CDR1 SGHKS and CDR2 YYEKEE (reference sequence). The CDR3 length is 13 residues. CDR3 nucleotides: TGTGCCAGCAGCTTGGAGAGAAATCAGCCCCAGCATTTT. Translating gives CASSLERNQPQHF. The variable domain in full, completed from reference TRBV5-5 and TRBJ1-5, reads DAGVTQSPTHLIKTRGQQVTLRCSPISGHKSVSWYQQVLGQGPQFIFQYYEKEERGRGNFPDRFSARQFPNYSSELNVNALLLGDSALYLCASSLERNQPQHFGDGTRLSIL.

J is TRBJ1-1 and V is TRBV5-1, with 8 bases identical to TRBD1. CDR1 and CDR2 (germline): SGHRS, YFSETQ. The CDR3 is 15 residues long. After removal of 0 bases from V and 7 bases from J, the junction contained 8 bases not matched to a gene. CDR3 sequence (DNA): TGCGCCAGCAGCTTGGGGCAGGGGGCGCAAGGTGAAGCTTTCTTT. It specifies CASSLGQGAQGEAFF.

This sequence joins TRBV12-3 or TRBV12-4 and TRBJ1-2, with no clear D. The CDR3 loop spans 13 amino acids. Trimming stripped 1 base from V and 5 bases from J, with 8 bases between. The DNA for the CDR3 is TGTGCCAGCAGTTTAGAGCCTAGATATGGCTACACCTTC. Translated, it gives CASSLEPRYGYTF.